This TCR beta chain comes out of a study of blood T cell repertoires in COVID-19. Original data processing: Estimates of nucleated cell counts were drawn from the amplification of reference gene primers. Using immunoSEQ multiplex PCR, the repertoire was profiled, and TCRdb retains in-frame clones only, with some absent. V, J and clone size reflect that table, while D and trimming were determined from the DNA. The sample records over 200,000 clones, 82% being singletons. This TCR came from a woman in her forties with acute or convalescent COVID-19. The sequencing sample was made of peripheral blood.

CDR3 in DNA: TGTGCCAGCTCTACAGGACACCCTAGGCAGGGCTATGGCTACACCTTC. Its translation is CASSTGHPRQGYGYTF. The chain links TRBV18 to TRBJ1-2; weak D call: TRBD1 (5 bases). The germline CDR1 and CDR2 sequences are KGHSH and LQKENI. This CDR3 has 16 amino acids. V lost 6 bases to trimming and J lost 4 bases, with 21 bases between them.